This TCR beta chain was sequenced during a study of shared clonotypes between healthy human individuals. Study-wide results and limits: The four-donor shared clonotypes exceeded non-shared clonotypes in generation probability, with non-shared ones scoring lower.

Repertoires were generated with immunoSEQ multiplex PCR, while TCRdb's copy carries only in-frame clones and drops some. The table includes 600,000 to 800,000 clones, 72% detected once. Note on this clone: The target antigen is unknown.

V shed 3 bases and J shed 6 bases, with 14 bases lying between them. There are 15 residues in the CDR3. Per the germline V gene, CDR1 is MNHNS and CDR2 is SASEGT. The sample taken for sequencing was memory CD4+ T cells sorted from blood. The subset was: CD45RA-negative fraction. This clonotype was obtained from a young woman in good health. The chain links TRBV6-1 to TRBJ2-2; weak D call: TRBD2 (6 bases). Here the CDR3 reads CASSEALTSSGELFF. For the CDR3, the DNA is TGTGCCAGCAGTGAGGCACTGACTAGTTCCGGGGAGCTGTTTTTT.